The sequence of this TCR beta chain was determined in a study of prognosis after radiotherapy for stage I lung cancer. Across the whole study: In roughly 13 patients the tumors were adenocarcinoma, and in several they were squamous cell carcinoma. No significant progression was observed in 15 patients, whereas a few developed distant metastases a median of about 7 months after radiotherapy. Study-level findings and limits: Some TCR clones were expanded. Whether these clones were tumor-specific was not determined. Compared with a median of 10,088 beforehand, unique TCR clone counts dropped to about 7,000 after stereotactic body radiation therapy.

Germline CDR1 reads SGHRS; CDR2 reads YFSETQ. Trimming took 1 base from V and 3 from J; bases not matched to a gene: 4. CDR3 length: 16 residues. From genomic DNA, two-round multiplex PCR was used to amplify TCR beta CDR3. Specific primers for each TRBV and TRBJ gene were what first-round PCR used. Using its own MiXCR run on the multiplex PCR reads, TCRdb lists one record per CDR3 protein. The sample lists around 23,000 distinct CDR3 sequences; more than 40% were seen once. A note on this clonotype: As yet, its antigen is unknown.

Source: PBMCs, taken before or after stereotactic body radiation therapy (not recorded which). The rearrangement joins TRBV5-1 to TRBJ2-1; 10 bases map to TRBD2. This TCR was recovered from a donor aged 50 or older with non-small cell lung cancer. Written as DNA, the CDR3 is TGCGCCAGCAGCTTGCATCAGCGGGAGGGCTACAATGAGCAGTTCTTC. Translation: CASSLHQREGYNEQFF.